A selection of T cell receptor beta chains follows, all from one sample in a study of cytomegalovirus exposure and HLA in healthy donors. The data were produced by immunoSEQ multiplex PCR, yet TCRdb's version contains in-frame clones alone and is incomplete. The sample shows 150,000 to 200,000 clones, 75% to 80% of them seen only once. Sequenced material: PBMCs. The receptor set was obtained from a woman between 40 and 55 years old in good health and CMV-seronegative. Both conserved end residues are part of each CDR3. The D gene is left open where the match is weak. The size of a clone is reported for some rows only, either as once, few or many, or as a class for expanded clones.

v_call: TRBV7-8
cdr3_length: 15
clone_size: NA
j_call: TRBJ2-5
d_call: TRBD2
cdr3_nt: TGTGCCAGCAGCCCAGCGGGGACTAGCGTGAAGACCCAGTACTTC
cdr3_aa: CASSPAGTSVKTQYF

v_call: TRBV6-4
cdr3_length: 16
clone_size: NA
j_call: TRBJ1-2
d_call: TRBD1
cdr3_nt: TGTGCCAGCAGTGCCCAGACAGGGGTTGGCAACTATGGCTACACCTTC
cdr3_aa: CASSAQTGVGNYGYTF

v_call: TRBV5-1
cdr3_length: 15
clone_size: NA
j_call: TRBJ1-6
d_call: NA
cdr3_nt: TGCGCCAGCAGCTTAGCGCTTCTACCCTATTCACCCCTCCACTTT
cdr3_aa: CASSLALLPYSPLHF

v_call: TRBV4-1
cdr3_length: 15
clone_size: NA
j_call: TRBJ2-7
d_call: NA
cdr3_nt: TGCGCCAGCAGCCCCCGCCCGCGGGACAGCTACGAGCAGTACTTC
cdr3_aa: CASSPRPRDSYEQYF

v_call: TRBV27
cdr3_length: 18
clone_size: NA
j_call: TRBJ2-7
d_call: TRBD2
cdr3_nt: TGTGCCAGTGATAAAACGGGACTAGCGGGGAGAACTACGAGGGAGCAGTACTTC
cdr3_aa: CASDKTGLAGRTTREQYF

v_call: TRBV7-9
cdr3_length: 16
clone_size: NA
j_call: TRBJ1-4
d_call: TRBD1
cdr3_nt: TGTGCCAGCAGAACCGGGACAGATCTTTCAGGGGAAAAACTGTTTTTT
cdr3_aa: CASRTGTDLSGEKLFF

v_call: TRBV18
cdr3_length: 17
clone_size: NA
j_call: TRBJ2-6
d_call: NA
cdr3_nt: TGTGCCAGCTCACCACCGGCTGGGGCGCGGGGGGCCAACGTCCTGACTTTC
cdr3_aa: CASSPPAGARGANVLTF

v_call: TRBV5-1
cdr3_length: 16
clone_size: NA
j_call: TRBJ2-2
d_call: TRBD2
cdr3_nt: TGCGCCAGCAGCTTACTAGCGGGGGGGAACACCGGGGAGCTGTTTTTT
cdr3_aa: CASSLLAGGNTGELFF

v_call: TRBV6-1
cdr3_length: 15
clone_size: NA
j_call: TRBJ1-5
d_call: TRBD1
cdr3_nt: TGTGCCAGCATTAATCCGGGACAGGGGCGTCAGCCCCAGCATTTT
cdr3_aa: CASINPGQGRQPQHF

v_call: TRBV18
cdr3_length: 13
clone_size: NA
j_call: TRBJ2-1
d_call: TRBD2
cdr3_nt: TGTGCCAGCTCACCGGGACTAGTGGTCGGGCAGTTCTTC
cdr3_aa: CASSPGLVVGQFF

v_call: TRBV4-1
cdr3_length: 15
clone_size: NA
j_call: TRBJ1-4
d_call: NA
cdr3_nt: TGCGCCAGCAGCCAAGGTTCAGGGTCTTCTGAAAAACTGTTTTTT
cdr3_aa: CASSQGSGSSEKLFF

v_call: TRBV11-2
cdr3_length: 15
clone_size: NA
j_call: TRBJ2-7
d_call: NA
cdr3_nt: TGTGCCAGCAGCTTAGTGGGGGCAAAATACTACGAGCAGTACTTC
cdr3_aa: CASSLVGAKYYEQYF

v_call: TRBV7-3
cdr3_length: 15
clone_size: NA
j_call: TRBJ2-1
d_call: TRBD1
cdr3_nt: TGTGCCAGCAGCCCCGACAGGGGGCTGTACAATGAGCAGTTCTTC
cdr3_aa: CASSPDRGLYNEQFF

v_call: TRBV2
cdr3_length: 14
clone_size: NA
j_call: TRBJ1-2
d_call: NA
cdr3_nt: TGTGCCAGCAGTGAAGCTTCAGACAGCTATGGCTACACCTTC
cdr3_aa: CASSEASDSYGYTF

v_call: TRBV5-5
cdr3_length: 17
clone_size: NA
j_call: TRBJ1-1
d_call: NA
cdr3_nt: TGTGCCAGCAGCTTGGAGGGTCACAGGAGCATGAACACTGAAGCTTTCTTT
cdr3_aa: CASSLEGHRSMNTEAFF

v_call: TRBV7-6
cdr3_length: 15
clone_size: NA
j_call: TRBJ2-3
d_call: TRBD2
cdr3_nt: TGTGCCAGCAGCCCAAGCGGGGCTAGCACAGATACGCAGTATTTT
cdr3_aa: CASSPSGASTDTQYF

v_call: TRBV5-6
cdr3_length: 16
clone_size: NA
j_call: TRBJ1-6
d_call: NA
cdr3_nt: TGTGCCAGCAGCCAGATGGGACTCATGGGAATTTCACCCCTCCACTTT
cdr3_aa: CASSQMGLMGISPLHF

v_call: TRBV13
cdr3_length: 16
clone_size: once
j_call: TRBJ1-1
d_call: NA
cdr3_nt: TGTGCCAGCAGCTTTACAGGGATTTTGTCGAACACTGAAGCTTTCTTT
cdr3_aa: CASSFTGILSNTEAFF

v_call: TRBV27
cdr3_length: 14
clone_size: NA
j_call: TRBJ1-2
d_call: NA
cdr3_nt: TGTGCCAGCAGTTTATTGGCCGTGGGGGGATCAGTCACCTTC
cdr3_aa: CASSLLAVGGSVTF

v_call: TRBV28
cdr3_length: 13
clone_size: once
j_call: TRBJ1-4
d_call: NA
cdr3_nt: TGTGCCAGCAGTTTCCATACAGGTGAAAAACTGTTTTTT
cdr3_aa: CASSFHTGEKLFF

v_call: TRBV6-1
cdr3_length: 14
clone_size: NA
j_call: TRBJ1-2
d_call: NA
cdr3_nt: TGTGCCAGCAGGGTGCCAGGGACTAACTATGGCTACACCTTC
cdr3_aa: CASRVPGTNYGYTF

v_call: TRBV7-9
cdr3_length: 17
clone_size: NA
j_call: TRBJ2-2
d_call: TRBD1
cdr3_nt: TGTGCCAGCAGCTCCCCCCGGGGACAGGGGTCCACCGGGGAGCTGTTTTTT
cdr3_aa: CASSSPRGQGSTGELFF

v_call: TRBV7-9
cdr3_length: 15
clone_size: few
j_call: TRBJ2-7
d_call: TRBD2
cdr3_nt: TGTTCCAGCAACCCAGCGGGGGGGCTTTGGTACGAGCAGTACTTC
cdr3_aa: CSSNPAGGLWYEQYF

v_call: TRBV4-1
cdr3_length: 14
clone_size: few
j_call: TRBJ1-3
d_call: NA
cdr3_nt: TGCGCCAGCAGCCAATTTGAGCTCCGGAGTAACATATATTTT
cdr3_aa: CASSQFELRSNIYF

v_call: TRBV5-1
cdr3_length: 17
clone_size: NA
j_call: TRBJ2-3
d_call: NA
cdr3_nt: TGCGCCAGCAGCTTGGCGGGGGGCAAAATTTACACAGATACGCAGTATTTT
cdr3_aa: CASSLAGGKIYTDTQYF

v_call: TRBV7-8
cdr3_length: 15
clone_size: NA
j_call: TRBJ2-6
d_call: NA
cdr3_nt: TGTGCCAGCAGCTTAATGAGGGCTGGGGCCAACGTCCTGACTTTC
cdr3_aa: CASSLMRAGANVLTF

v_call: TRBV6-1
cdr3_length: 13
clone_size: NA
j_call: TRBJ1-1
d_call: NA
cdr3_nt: TGTGCCGCCCGGACAGCCTCGAACACTGAAGCTTTCTTT
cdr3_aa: CAARTASNTEAFF

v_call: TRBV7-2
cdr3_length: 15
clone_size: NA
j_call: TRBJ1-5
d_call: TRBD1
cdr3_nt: TGTGCCAGCAGCGACAGGGGCTATAGCAATCAGCCCCAGCATTTT
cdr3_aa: CASSDRGYSNQPQHF

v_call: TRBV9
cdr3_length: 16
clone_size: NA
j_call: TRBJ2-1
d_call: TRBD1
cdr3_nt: TGTGCCAGCAGCGTAGTAGGACAGGGGGCAAGGAATGAGCAGTTCTTC
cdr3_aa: CASSVVGQGARNEQFF

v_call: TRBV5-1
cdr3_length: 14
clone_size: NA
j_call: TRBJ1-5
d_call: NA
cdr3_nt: TGCGCCAGCAGCTTGGCCGTCGGTCATCAGCCCCAGCATTTT
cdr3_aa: CASSLAVGHQPQHF

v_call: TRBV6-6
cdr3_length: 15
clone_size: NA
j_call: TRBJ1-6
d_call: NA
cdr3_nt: TGTGCCAGCATGCTGGGGCAGGGCGCTAATTCACCCCTCCACTTT
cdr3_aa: CASMLGQGANSPLHF

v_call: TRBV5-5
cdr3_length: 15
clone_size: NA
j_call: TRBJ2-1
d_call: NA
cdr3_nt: TGTGCCAGCAGTTTTGGACCGGGACTTTCGGCTGTAGCGTTCTTC
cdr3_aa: CASSFGPGLSAVAFF

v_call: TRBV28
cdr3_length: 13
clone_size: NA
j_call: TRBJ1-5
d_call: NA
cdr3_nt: TGTGCCAGCAAGGAGCCCAGCAATCAGCCCCAGCATTTT
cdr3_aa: CASKEPSNQPQHF

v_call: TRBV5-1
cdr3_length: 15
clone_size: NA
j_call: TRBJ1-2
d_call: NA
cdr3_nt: TGCGCCAGCAGCTTGGCCGGGAGTTATAGCTATGGCTACACCTTC
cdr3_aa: CASSLAGSYSYGYTF

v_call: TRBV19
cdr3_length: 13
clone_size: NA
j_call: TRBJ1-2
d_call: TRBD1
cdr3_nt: TGTGCCAGTAGTGAACAGGGGGACTATGGCTACACCTTC
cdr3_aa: CASSEQGDYGYTF

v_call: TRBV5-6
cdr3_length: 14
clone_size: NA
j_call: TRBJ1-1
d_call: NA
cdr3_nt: TGTGCCAGCAGCTGGGGGCCAAGGAACACTGAAGCTTTCTTT
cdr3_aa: CASSWGPRNTEAFF

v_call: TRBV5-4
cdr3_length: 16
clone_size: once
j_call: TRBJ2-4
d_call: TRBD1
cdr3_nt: TGTGCCAGCAGCTCGGATCAAGGGGGCCTTGCAAACATTCAGTACTTC
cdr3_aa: CASSSDQGGLANIQYF

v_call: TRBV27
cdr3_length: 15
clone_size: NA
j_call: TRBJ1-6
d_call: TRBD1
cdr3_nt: TGTGCCAGCAGTTACCAAGGGGGCAACGGTTCACCCCTCCACTTT
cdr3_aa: CASSYQGGNGSPLHF

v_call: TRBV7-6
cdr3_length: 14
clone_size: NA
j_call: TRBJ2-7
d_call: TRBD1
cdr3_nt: TGTGCCAGCAGCTTAGGGGGACAGGGTTACGAGCAGTACTTC
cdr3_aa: CASSLGGQGYEQYF

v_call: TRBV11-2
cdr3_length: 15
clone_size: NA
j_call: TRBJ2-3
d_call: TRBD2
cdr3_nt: TGTGCCAGCAGTCCTCTAGCGGGGCGCACAGATACGCAGTATTTT
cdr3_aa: CASSPLAGRTDTQYF

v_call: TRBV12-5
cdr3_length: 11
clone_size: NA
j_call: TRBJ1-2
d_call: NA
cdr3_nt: TGTGCTAGTGGTTTAGAGTATGGCTACACCTTC
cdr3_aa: CASGLEYGYTF

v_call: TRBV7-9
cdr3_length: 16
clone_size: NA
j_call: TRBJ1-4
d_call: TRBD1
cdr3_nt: TGTTCCAGCAGCTTACCCGGGACAGCGAATTTTGAAAAACTGTTTTTT
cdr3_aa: CSSSLPGTANFEKLFF

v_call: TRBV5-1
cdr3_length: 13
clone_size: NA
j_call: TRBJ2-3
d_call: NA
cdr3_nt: TGCGCCAGCAGTATACAGGGACAAGATACGCAGTATTTT
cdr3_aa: CASSIQGQDTQYF

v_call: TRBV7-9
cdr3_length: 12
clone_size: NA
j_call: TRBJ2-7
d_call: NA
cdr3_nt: TGTGCCAGCAGCTTACAGGGTTACGAGCAGTACTTC
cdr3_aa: CASSLQGYEQYF

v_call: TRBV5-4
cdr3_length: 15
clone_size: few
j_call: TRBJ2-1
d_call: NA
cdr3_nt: TGTGCCAGCAGCTTGGGTGGGGGGGCGTCGAATGAGCAGTTCTTC
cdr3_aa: CASSLGGGASNEQFF

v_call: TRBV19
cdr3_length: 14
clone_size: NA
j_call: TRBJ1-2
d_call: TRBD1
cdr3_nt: TGTGCCAGTAGTACCGGGACAGGGGACTATGGCTACACCTTC
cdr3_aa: CASSTGTGDYGYTF

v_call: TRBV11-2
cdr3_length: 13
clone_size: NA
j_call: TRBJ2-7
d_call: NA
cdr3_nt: TGTGCCAGCAGCTTATTACGGTCCTACGAGCAGTACTTC
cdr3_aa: CASSLLRSYEQYF

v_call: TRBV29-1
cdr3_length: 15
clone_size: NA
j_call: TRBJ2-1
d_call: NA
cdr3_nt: TGCAGCGGGCGAAACGGTGGGCTAGCGTACGGTGAGCAGTTCTTC
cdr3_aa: CSGRNGGLAYGEQFF

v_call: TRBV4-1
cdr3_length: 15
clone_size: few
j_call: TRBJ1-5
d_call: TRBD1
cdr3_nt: TGCGCCAGCCGGCCGACAGGGGTCCCGAATCAGCCCCAGCATTTT
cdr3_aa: CASRPTGVPNQPQHF

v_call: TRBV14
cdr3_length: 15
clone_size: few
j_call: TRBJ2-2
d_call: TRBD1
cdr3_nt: TGTGCCAGCAGCTTAACAGGGGGTCGCACCGGGGAGCTGTTTTTT
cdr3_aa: CASSLTGGRTGELFF

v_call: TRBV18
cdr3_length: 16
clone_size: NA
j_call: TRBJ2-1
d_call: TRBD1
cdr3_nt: TGTGCCAGCTCACCACGTAACAGGGGATCCTACAATGAGCAGTTCTTC
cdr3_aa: CASSPRNRGSYNEQFF

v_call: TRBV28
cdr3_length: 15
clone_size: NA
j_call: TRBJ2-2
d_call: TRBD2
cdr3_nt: TGTGCCAGCAGTGGACTAGCGGGGGGGACCGGGGAGCTGTTTTTT
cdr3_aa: CASSGLAGGTGELFF

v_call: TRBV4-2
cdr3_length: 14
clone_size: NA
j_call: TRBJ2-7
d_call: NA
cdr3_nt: TGTGCCAGCAGCCAAGTCCTGAGCTCCTACGAGCAGTACTTC
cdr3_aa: CASSQVLSSYEQYF

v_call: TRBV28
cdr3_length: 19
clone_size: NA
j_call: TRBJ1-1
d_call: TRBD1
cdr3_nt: TGTGCCAGCAGTTTATCCGGCGAACTCAGGACAGGGGCAACGACTGAAGCTTTCTTT
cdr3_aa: CASSLSGELRTGATTEAFF